The rows below give T cell receptor beta chains drawn from one sample of a study of blood T cell repertoires in COVID-19. Assay: immunoSEQ multiplex PCR; the TCRdb copy retains only in-frame clones and omits some. Of around 230,000 clones in the sample, around four fifths were seen once. Sequenced input: PBMCs or T cells enriched from blood (not recorded which). These receptors were collected from a man aged 40-50 years who had recovered from COVID-19. Each CDR3 is given with its conserved first and last residue. The order of the fields is D gene, clone size, V gene, CDR3 length, J gene, CDR3 protein, CDR3 DNA. D genes are given only for firm matches. Expanded clones get a size class; other rows say once, few or many, or leave the size out.

>-|-|TRBV13|16|TRBJ2-4
CASSLNRVLAKNIQYF
TGTGCCAGCAGCTTGAACAGAGTGCTAGCCAAAAACATTCAGTACTTC
>-|-|TRBV7-8|15|TRBJ2-3
CASSLSPSSTDTQYF
TGTGCCAGCAGCTTAAGCCCCTCTAGCACAGATACGCAGTATTTT
>-|-|TRBV30|12|TRBJ2-7
CAWSVQVYEQYF
TGTGCCTGGAGTGTACAGGTCTACGAGCAGTACTTC
>-|-|TRBV6-5|12|TRBJ1-3
CASNRESLAIYF
TGTGCCAGCAACAGGGAGAGTTTGGCCATATATTTT
>TRBD2|few|TRBV4-1|17|TRBJ2-7
CASSQGPASGKENEQYF
TGCGCCAGCAGCCAAGGACCTGCTAGCGGGAAGGAGAACGAGCAGTACTTC
>-|-|TRBV14|14|TRBJ2-1
CASSPGVWSNEQFF
TGTGCCAGCAGTCCAGGGGTTTGGAGCAATGAGCAGTTCTTC
>-|-|TRBV27|13|TRBJ2-3
CAIGEFSTDTQYF
TGTGCCATCGGAGAATTCAGCACAGATACGCAGTATTTT
>TRBD2|-|TRBV4-1|20|TRBJ2-1
CASSQLRGLAGGPSYNEQFF
TGCGCCAGCAGCCAGTTAAGAGGACTAGCGGGGGGACCCTCCTACAATGAGCAGTTCTTC
>-|-|TRBV30|16|TRBJ2-3
CAWSVWRDPRPDTQYF
TGTGCCTGGAGTGTATGGCGGGACCCCAGGCCAGATACGCAGTATTTT
>TRBD2|-|TRBV12-5|10|TRBJ2-7
CAGGGPEQYF
TGTGCCGGGGGGGGGCCCGAGCAGTACTTC
>-|-|TRBV7-3|14|TRBJ2-3
CASSLKPLTDTQYF
TGTGCCAGCAGCTTAAAGCCCCTGACAGATACGCAGTATTTT
>-|-|TRBV5-1|15|TRBJ1-3
CASRGGQGDGNTIYF
TGCGCCAGCAGGGGTGGTCAGGGCGACGGAAACACCATATATTTT
>TRBD2|-|TRBV10-3|15|TRBJ2-7
CAISEGLAEVYEQYF
TGTGCCATCAGTGAAGGACTAGCGGAGGTCTACGAGCAGTACTTC
>TRBD2|-|TRBV13|14|TRBJ2-3
CASSFSGGIDTQYF
TGTGCCAGCAGCTTTAGCGGGGGTATCGATACGCAGTATTTT
>TRBD1|-|TRBV6-4|14|TRBJ2-3
CASSRQGVGDTQYF
TGTGCCAGCAGTAGACAGGGGGTGGGAGATACGCAGTATTTT
>TRBD2|-|TRBV6-5|15|TRBJ2-7
CASSSSRGVDYEQYF
TGTGCCAGCAGTTCTAGCCGGGGGGTAGACTACGAGCAGTACTTC
>-|-|TRBV15|15|TRBJ1-6
CATRRGDGESSPLHF
TGTGCCACTCGGCGGGGGGATGGCGAGAGTTCACCCCTCCACTTT
>-|-|TRBV19|13|TRBJ1-1
CASSSRQDTEAFF
TGTGCCAGTAGTAGTAGACAGGACACTGAAGCTTTCTTT
>-|-|TRBV15|15|TRBJ1-5
CATTPGGGLNQPQHF
TGTGCCACCACCCCCGGGGGGGGTCTTAATCAGCCCCAGCATTTT
>-|-|TRBV24-1|15|TRBJ2-3
CATSDPDYASNTQYF
TGTGCCACCAGTGATCCGGACTACGCCTCGAATACGCAGTATTTT
>TRBD1|few|TRBV30|13|TRBJ1-2
CAWTTGNFYGYTF
TGTGCCTGGACGACAGGGAATTTCTATGGCTACACCTTC
>-|-|TRBV11-2|15|TRBJ2-3
CASSSEESGVDTQYF
TGTGCCAGCAGCTCAGAAGAATCGGGGGTAGATACGCAGTATTTT
>TRBD1|-|TRBV3-1/TRBV3-2|17|TRBJ2-1
CASSHLPGTGGRDEQFF
TGTGCCAGCAGCCACCTGCCCGGGACAGGGGGAAGGGATGAGCAGTTCTTC
>TRBD2|-|TRBV19|15|TRBJ2-2
CASSIRERGTGELFF
TGTGCCAGTAGTATAAGGGAGCGGGGTACCGGGGAGCTGTTTTTT
>TRBD1|few|TRBV7-9|14|TRBJ1-5
CASSKQGTNQPQHF
TGTGCCAGCAGCAAACAGGGGACTAATCAGCCCCAGCATTTT
>TRBD1|-|TRBV3-1/TRBV3-2|17|TRBJ1-2
CASSQTDREPNVYGYTF
TGTGCCAGCAGCCAAACGGACAGGGAGCCCAATGTGTATGGCTACACCTTC
>-|-|TRBV28|15|TRBJ1-3
CASRLGGISGNTIYF
TGTGCCAGCCGGCTCGGCGGTATCTCTGGAAACACCATATATTTT
>-|-|TRBV5-4|13|TRBJ1-4
CASSLAGGEKLFF
TGTGCCAGCAGCTTGGCGGGGGGAGAAAAACTGTTTTTT
>-|-|TRBV13|14|TRBJ2-7
CASSGRDIIYEQYF
TGTGCCAGCAGCGGTCGGGACATAATCTACGAGCAGTACTTC
>TRBD1|-|TRBV4-1|16|TRBJ1-2
CASSQLPGQGADGYTF
TGCGCCAGCAGCCAACTGCCGGGACAGGGGGCAGATGGCTACACCTTC
>-|-|TRBV29-1|12|TRBJ1-1
CSVGLKNTEAFF
TGCAGCGTGGGCCTTAAGAACACTGAAGCTTTCTTT
>-|-|TRBV7-2|13|TRBJ1-3
CASSRGSGNTIYF
TGTGCCAGCAGCAGGGGGTCTGGAAACACCATATATTTT
>-|-|TRBV5-4|14|TRBJ1-2
CASSLEGQAYGYTF
TGTGCCAGCAGCTTGGAAGGACAAGCCTATGGCTACACCTTC
>-|-|TRBV12-3/TRBV12-4|13|TRBJ1-2
CASSLDRDYGYTF
TGTGCCAGCAGTTTAGACAGGGACTATGGCTACACCTTC
>TRBD1|-|TRBV5-6|17|TRBJ2-1
CASSLDIGQGAYNEQFF
TGTGCCAGCAGCTTGGATATTGGACAGGGGGCCTACAATGAGCAGTTCTTC
>-|few|TRBV11-3|15|TRBJ1-2
CASSPAANSLYGYTF
TGTGCCAGCAGCCCCGCAGCGAATTCCCTCTACGGCTACACCTTC
>-|-|TRBV29-1|17|TRBJ1-4
CSQLKPDRTSTNEKLFF
TGCAGCCAGCTTAAGCCTGACAGAACCTCAACTAATGAAAAACTGTTTTTT
>-|-|TRBV7-2|13|TRBJ1-1
CASTVTRNTEAFF
TGTGCCAGCACCGTCACAAGGAACACTGAAGCTTTCTTT
>-|-|TRBV3-1/TRBV3-2|16|TRBJ2-3
CASSQEEGLLTDTQYF
TGTGCCAGCAGCCAAGAGGAGGGGCTGCTCACAGATACGCAGTATTTT
>-|few|TRBV5-5|14|TRBJ1-5
CASSFIGGNQPQHF
TGTGCCAGCAGCTTTATCGGGGGGAATCAGCCCCAGCATTTT
>TRBD1|once|TRBV28|15|TRBJ2-3
CASSFSGGGTDTQYF
TGTGCCAGCAGTTTTTCAGGGGGTGGCACAGATACGCAGTATTTT
>TRBD2|-|TRBV20-1|10|TRBJ2-1
CSVSGGKQFF
TGCAGTGTGAGCGGGGGGAAGCAGTTCTTC